This TCR beta chain was retrieved from a study of T cell repertoires in cytomegalovirus infection (dated 2019 in TCRdb). About the investigation overall: The peptide stimulations were aimed at well-studied HLA-B-restricted epitopes as well as recently identified HLA-C-restricted CMV epitopes, whose presentation resists viral immunomodulation. The HLA type of each donor mattered for the analysis, because public TCR beta signatures pointed to carriage of CMV infection along with the matching HLA type. Overall results and qualifications from the work: The ex vivo response was dominated by HLA-C-restricted CMV-specific TCR beta clonotypes, and the single most frequent clonotype in two of eight donors was supplied by these HLA-C-restricted clonotypes. In both this cohort and an independent cohort of 352 donors, the cumulative frequency of public TCR beta family members distinguished carriers of CMV infection plus the relevant HLA type.

Reads for this sample came from an Illumina HiSeq 1500. The public reads were reanalyzed by TCRdb: fastp trimming at Q25, MiXCR alignment, in-frame beta chains only. Merged by CDR3 protein, the rows form single entries marked with the most common genes and DNA. Across this sample there are about 700,000 distinct CDR3 sequences, with roughly 36% seen only once. The ten largest clones add up to roughly 20% of the sample. The germline V gene specifies MNHEY as CDR1 and SVGAGI as CDR2. The CDR3 starts with the cysteine, ends with the phenylalanine, and has 15 residues. Only the CDR3 portion is preserved as DNA: 45 bases, with reading frame beginning at the first base. The junction shows trimming of 5 bases on V and 0 bases on J, plus 13 bases between the germline ends. About this clonotype itself: Its target antigen remains unknown. Nothing much larger sits one base from this clone, and base qualities are not available.

The meaning of the sample's treatment or condition label: in vitro stimulation with specific CMV peptide epitopes to enrich CMV-specific T cells. This sequence originates from a human donor in good health (CMV status not recorded). Some clones in this sample may be carry-over from other donors' samples. Sequenced material: cultured PBMCs, taken from culture after CMV antigen stimulation. The sequence joins TRBV6-5 to TRBJ2-5; 7 matching bases give a weak D call of TRBD2. The sequenced DNA is TGTGCCAGCAGTAGGGGGGGATACAACCAAGAGACCCAGTACTTC. The encoded protein is CASSRGGYNQETQYF.